Presented here are 21 T cell receptor beta chains from one specimen sequenced in a study of T cell responses to AZD1222 COVID-19 vaccine. The method was immunoSEQ multiplex PCR; TCRdb's version includes in-frame clones alone and lacks a portion of them. The sample includes about 100,000 clones, 75% to 95% seen only once; the top ten take around 6.6%. This specimen consisted of peripheral blood, obtained 28 days after the second AZD1222 dose. The receptors were gathered from an adult who received the AZD1222 COVID-19 vaccine.

The rearrangement joins TRBV19 to TRBJ1-3; D is uncertain. This CDR3 comprises 15 residues. Germline-derived CDR1 and CDR2 are LNHDA and SQIVND (reference sequence). V lost 5 bases and J 0 bases, leaving 11 bases between the germline ends. The CDR3 DNA sequence: TGTGCCAGTAGTTCGGACGGATTCTCTGGAAACACCATATATTTT. It yields the protein CASSSDGFSGNTIYF. Variable domain in full (rest from reference TRBV19 and TRBJ1-3): DGGITQSPKYLFRKEGQNVTLSCEQNLNHDAMYWYRQDPGQGLRLIYYSQIVNDFQKGDIAEGYSVSREKKESFPLTVTSAQKNPTAFYLCASSSDGFSGNTIYFGEGSWLTVV.

The sample holds one count of this clone. This chain connects TRBV9 to TRBJ2-3; 7 nucleotides line up with TRBD2. The germline gives CDR1 SGDLS, CDR2 YYNGEE. The junction had 13 bases not matched to a gene; V was cut back by 0 bases and J by 3 bases. The CDR3 loop spans 18 amino acids. The CDR3: CASSVEGRRGLGTDTQYF. The CDR3 DNA reads TGTGCCAGCAGCGTAGAGGGGAGGCGAGGACTAGGGACAGATACGCAGTATTTT. Full variable domain (rest looked up from reference TRBV9 and TRBJ2-3): DSGVTQTPKHLITATGQRVTLRCSPRSGDLSVYWYQQSLDQGLQFLIQYYNGEERAKGNILERFSAQQFPDLHSELNLSSLELGDSALYFCASSVEGRRGLGTDTQYFGPGTRLTVL.

The chain combines TRBV4-3 with TRBJ2-5; D is ambiguous. Trimming took off 2 bases at V and 2 bases at J, with 6 bases between the two ends. Germline V lookup: CDR1 LGHNA, CDR2 YSLEER. The CDR3 runs to 13 residues. This chain's CDR3 is CASSQWVQETQYF. DNA for the CDR3: TGCGCCAGCAGCCAATGGGTTCAAGAGACCCAGTACTTC.

The chain combines TRBV7-9 with TRBJ2-1; 8 bases agree with TRBD2. J was trimmed by 7 bases and V by 7 bases; bases with no gene match: 9. Germline CDR1 SEHNR, CDR2 FQNEAQ (reference sequence). The CDR3 covers 14 residues. The CDR3 nucleotides read TGTGCCAGCACCACGGCGGGGGGAGCGAATGAGCAGTTCTTC. Translating gives CASTTAGGANEQFF.

This rearrangement joins TRBV9 to TRBJ2-3; D might be TRBD2 (5 bases). The CDR3 totals 14 residues. Germline values: CDR1 SGDLS, CDR2 YYNGEE. V lost 2 bases, J lost 4 bases, and 11 bases lay in between. CDR3 coding DNA: TGTGCCAGCAGCGTCGCCCTAGCATCAGATACGCAGTATTTT. This translates into CASSVALASDTQYF.

The rearrangement links TRBV4-1 to TRBJ2-7; tentatively, D is TRBD1 or TRBD2 (5 bases each). V shed 3 bases and J shed 1 base, with 10 bases lying between them. Looked up from germline, CDR1 is MGHRA and CDR2 is YSYEKL. The CDR3 extends over 14 amino acids. This CDR3 reads CASSHGTQSYEQYF. CDR3 bases: TGCGCCAGCAGCCACGGGACCCAATCCTACGAGCAGTACTTC.

CDR3 amino acids: CASSMDRNTEAFF. In DNA, the CDR3 is TGTGCCAGTAGTATGGACAGGAACACTGAAGCTTTCTTT. This chain joins TRBV19 and TRBJ1-1; perhaps TRBD1 as D (6 bases). The CDR3 is 13 residues long. Trimming removed 3 bases from V and 1 base from J, with 6 bases in between. Germline CDR1 LNHDA, CDR2 SQIVND (reference sequence).

This clone was observed a handful of times. CDR3 sequence (DNA): TGTGCCTGGAGTAGGTCGGGCGGGTCCTACAATGAGCAGTTCTTC. Translation: CAWSRSGGSYNEQFF. The V and J genes are TRBV30 and TRBJ2-1; TRBD2 might be the D (5 bases). The V end lost 2 bases, the J end lost 1 base, and 12 bases lay between the germline ends. CDR3 length equals 15 residues. The germline gives CDR1 GTSNPN, CDR2 SVGIG (reference sequence).

The rearrangement uses TRBV7-9 and TRBJ1-4, with D unclear. This CDR3 comprises 13 residues. Trimming removed 1 base at V and 15 bases at J, with 15 bases between. Germline CDR1 is SEHNR and CDR2 is FQNEAQ (reference sequence). The CDR3 here is CASSLVGQRELFF. CDR3 in DNA: TGTGCCAGCAGCTTAGTCGGGCAGCGGGAATTGTTTTTT.

In this sample, this clone turned up a few times. The CDR3 DNA follows: TGTGCCAGCAGTGATGATAGCGGGGGCTACGAGCAGTACTTC. It specifies CASSDDSGGYEQYF. The V call is TRBV2, the J call TRBJ2-7; 9 nucleotides align to TRBD2. CDR1 is SNHLY and CDR2 is FYNNEI in the germline V gene. The CDR3 totals 14 residues. V lost 3 bases to trimming and J lost 3 bases; unmatched junction nucleotides: 3.

The rearrangement links TRBV30 to TRBJ2-7, with TRBD2 matching 11 bases. Germline V CDR1 and CDR2: GTSNPN, SVGIG (reference sequence). Germline trimming cut 5 bases from V and 9 bases from J; bases unmatched to any gene: 9. The CDR3 runs 13 residues. CDR3 sequence: CAWGTSGSVGQYF. CDR3 sequence (DNA): TGTGCCTGGGGGACTAGCGGATCCGTCGGGCAGTACTTC. The full variable domain, in which reference TRBV30 and TRBJ2-7 provide the parts outside the CDR3, is SQTIHQWPATLVQPVGSPLSLECTVEGTSNPNLYWYRQAAGRGLQLLFYSVGIGQISSEVPQNLSASRPQDRQFILSSKKLLLSDSGFYLCAWGTSGSVGQYFGPGTRLTVT.

This chain connects TRBV7-8 to TRBJ1-5, with a tentative D call TRBD1 (5 bases). The ends were cut back, 2 bases at V and 0 bases at J, with 11 bases in the middle. The CDR3 has 16 residues. The germline V gene has CDR1 SGHVS and CDR2 FQNEAQ. CDR3 protein: CASSLTTAYSNQPQHF. CDR3 in DNA: TGTGCCAGCAGCTTAACGACAGCTTATAGCAATCAGCCCCAGCATTTT.

The V call is TRBV10-3, the J call TRBJ2-1; 10 bases fit TRBD2. J lost 4 bases, V lost 0 bases, and 3 bases had no gene match. The CDR3 is made up of 16 amino acids. Germline V gene data show CDR1 as ENHRY and CDR2 as SYGVKD. CDR3 region: CAISESGTSAYNEQFF. The CDR3 DNA reads TGTGCCATCAGTGAGTCAGGGACTAGCGCGTACAATGAGCAGTTCTTC.

The rearrangement uses TRBV7-9 and TRBJ1-1, with D maybe TRBD1 (5 bases). The CDR3 consists of 13 residues. Germline CDR1 SEHNR, CDR2 FQNEAQ (reference sequence). V lost 1 base to trimming and J lost 10 bases, with 13 bases between them. The CDR3 is CASSLVGQGGAFF. The DNA for the CDR3 is TGTGCCAGCAGCTTAGTAGGTCAGGGCGGAGCTTTCTTT.

The chain combines TRBV5-4 with TRBJ2-7; TRBD1 agrees at 9 bases. This CDR3 contains 14 residues. Trimming at V came to 4 bases and at J to 5 bases, leaving 7 bases not matched to a gene. Per the germline V gene, CDR1 is SGHNT and CDR2 is YYREEE (reference sequence). The CDR3, as DNA: TGTGCCAGCAGCCCGGACAGGGGTTTACACGAGCAGTACTTC. It is translated as CASSPDRGLHEQYF.

This sequence joins TRBV5-4 and TRBJ1-4, with D unresolved. The germline gives CDR1 SGHNT, CDR2 YYREEE (reference sequence). CDR3 length: 14 amino acids. Deletions cut 1 base from V and 0 bases from J, with 4 bases between. The CDR3 here is CASSLYSTNEKLFF. The CDR3 DNA sequence: TGTGCCAGCAGCTTGTATTCAACTAATGAAAAACTGTTTTTT.

The chain carries TRBV9 and TRBJ2-5; D not certain. CDR3 length: 12 amino acids. Trimming pared 3 bases from V and 5 bases from J, leaving 8 bases between. CDR1 and CDR2 (germline): SGDLS, YYNGEE. The DNA of the CDR3 is TGTGCCAGCAGCGGAGCCAAGGAGACCCAGTACTTC. This gives the protein CASSGAKETQYF.

The chain uses TRBV11-2 and TRBJ2-2; D might be TRBD1 (6 bases). The CDR3 spans 16 residues. Trimming took 1 base from V and 4 from J, leaving 13 bases between them. CDR1 and CDR2 from the germline V gene are SGHAT and FQNNGV. The chain's CDR3 is CASSLVLGARTGELFF. In DNA, the CDR3 is TGTGCCAGCAGCTTAGTTCTGGGGGCCCGCACCGGGGAGCTGTTTTTT. Full variable domain (remainder filled in from reference TRBV11-2 and TRBJ2-2): EAGVAQSPRYKIIEKRQSVAFWCNPISGHATLYWYQQILGQGPKLLIQFQNNGVVDDSQLPKDRFSAERLKGVDSTLKIQPAKLEDSAVYLCASSLVLGARTGELFFGEGSRLTVL.

With regard to this clone: Compared with germline, one end of the junction differs, possibly owing to a read error. The chain joins TRBV5-4 to TRBJ2-2; maybe TRBD2 (5 bases). CDR1 is SGHNT and CDR2 is YYREEE in the germline V gene (reference sequence). This CDR3 has 13 residues. Here the CDR3 reads CASSLEGHRGAVF. As DNA, the CDR3 is TGTGCCAGCAGCTTGGAGGGTCACCGGGGAGCTGTTTTT. Full variable domain (rest looked up from reference TRBV5-4 and TRBJ2-2): ETGVTQSPTHLIKTRGQQVTLRCSSQSGHNTVSWYQQALGQGPQFIFQYYREEENGRGNFPPRFSGLQFPNYSSELNVNALELDDSALYLCASSLEGHRGAVFGEGSRLTVL.

The rearrangement links TRBV6-5 to TRBJ1-2; 7 bases are a match to TRBD1. The CDR3 contains 14 residues. V trimming: 3 bases; J trimming: 2 bases; junction bases outside the gene matches: 3. Per germline, CDR1 MNHEY and CDR2 SVGAGI. In DNA, the CDR3 is TGTGCCAGCAGTTATCGACAGGGAAACTATGGCTACACCTTC. It yields the protein CASSYRQGNYGYTF.

The chain has TRBV28 and TRBJ2-5; D gene uncertain. The V and J ends lost 7 bases and 3 bases respectively, with 6 bases between them. The CDR3 is 11 amino acids. In germline, CDR1 is MDHEN, CDR2 SYDVKM. The CDR3 bases are TGTGCCAGCACGAACGAAGAGACCCAGTACTTC. This encodes CASTNEETQYF.